This T cell receptor (beta chain) was profiled in a study of blood T cell repertoires in COVID-19. The overall study: The origin of the acute and convalescent COVID-19 samples was the United States, Italy and Spain. Nucleic acid was either cDNA or gDNA, and it came from T cells, B-cell-depleted T cells, or PBMCs.

The junction had 8 bases not matched to a gene; V was cut back by 3 bases and J by 8 bases. Germline CDR1 and CDR2: SGHKS and YYEKEE (reference sequence). The CDR3 runs to 14 residues. Under the authors' procedure: Reference gene primer amplification gave nucleated cell count estimates. Sequenced by immunoSEQ multiplex PCR; TCRdb stores in-frame clones only, minus some. The DNA was the basis for D and trimming; V, J and clone size are from that table. The sample yields tens of thousands of clones, about 78% seen once. The sequenced material came from peripheral blood. This receptor was taken from a man older than 75 with acute or convalescent COVID-19. The gene calls are TRBV5-5 and TRBJ1-2; 9 bases fit TRBD1. CDR3 nucleotide sequence: TGTGCCAGCAGCTGGAGACAGGGGGGCGAGGGCTACACCTTC. It codes for CASSWRQGGEGYTF.